These 13 T cell receptor beta chains came from one sample sequenced in a study of T cells after yellow fever vaccination. TCRdb fed the 5' RACE reads into MiXCR, producing one record per CDR3 protein. This table has hundreds of thousands of distinct CDR3 sequences, over 5% appearing once. The source was PBMCs, collected 5 days after the yellow fever booster vaccination. Every receptor here comes from a man aged 30-40 years who received the YFV17D yellow fever vaccine.

The CDR3 region is CASSELLAGSLLSTDTQYF. The CDR3 DNA is TGTGCCAGCAGCGAACTACTAGCGGGATCCCTTCTAAGCACAGATACGCAGTATTTT. The V gene is TRBV6-1, the J gene TRBJ2-3; the match to TRBD2 covers 10 bases. Per germline, CDR1 MNHNS and CDR2 SASEGT. The length of the CDR3 is 19 residues. The ends lost 6 bases at V and 0 bases at J; junction bases unmatched: 15.

This clonotype was counted a few times. The DNA of the CDR3 is TGTGCCAGCAGCCCTACCGGGACAGGGGCCAACACCGGGGAGCTGTTTTTT. This sequence encodes CASSPTGTGANTGELFF. The V call is TRBV7-3, the J call TRBJ2-2, with 10 bases matching TRBD1. From germline, CDR1 is SGHTA and CDR2 FQGTGA. The length of the CDR3 is 17 residues. V lost 5 bases, J lost 2 bases, and 8 bases stayed unmatched.

The genes are TRBV4-3 and TRBJ2-1, with D perhaps TRBD2 (6 bases). Germline V gives CDR1 LGHNA, CDR2 YSLEER. The CDR3 covers 13 residues. V gave up 6 bases and J gave up 7 bases, with 13 bases separating them. CDR3 region: CASSPRERNEQFF. The CDR3 nucleotides are TGCGCCAGCAGTCCCCGGGAGCGGAATGAGCAGTTCTTC.

This clonotype was observed at least ten times. The chain recombines TRBV20-1 with TRBJ1-5; D unresolved. V gave up 4 bases and J gave up 3 bases, with 13 bases separating them. The CDR3 runs to 14 residues. Germline V gives CDR1 DFQATT, CDR2 SNEGSKA (reference sequence). The CDR3 DNA reads TGCAGTGCTACCCAAGGACGGTCCAATCAGCCCCAGCATTTT. Protein product: CSATQGRSNQPQHF.

This rearrangement joins TRBV20-1 to TRBJ2-5; tentatively, D is TRBD1 (5 bases). This CDR3 spans 13 amino acids. Trimming removed 1 base at V and 0 bases at J, with 6 bases between. The V gene's germline CDR1 is DFQATT and CDR2 SNEGSKA (reference sequence). The DNA for the CDR3 is TGCAGTGCTAGAGTGGGGCACCAAGAGACCCAGTACTTC. This sequence encodes CSARVGHQETQYF.

The table lists this clonotype with a few counts. CDR3 protein: CSAITSGRTDTQYF. The DNA of the CDR3 is TGCAGTGCTATTACTAGCGGGAGAACAGATACGCAGTATTTT. V gene TRBV20-1 combines with J gene TRBJ2-3; 11 bases are shared with TRBD2. V was pared by 4 bases and J by 3 bases, with 3 bases of the junction left unmatched. The CDR3 consists of 14 residues. In germline, CDR1 is DFQATT, CDR2 SNEGSKA (reference sequence).

This clonotype was detected ten times or more. The chain has TRBV6-5 and TRBJ2-1; D is unresolved. Germline lookup yields CDR1 MNHEY and CDR2 SVGAGI. V was cut by 3 bases and J by 7 bases, with 10 bases left in between. This CDR3 spans 13 amino acids. CDR3 loop: CASSYLLGNEQFF. The CDR3 DNA sequence: TGTGCCAGCAGTTATTTGCTGGGGAATGAGCAGTTCTTC.

The rearrangement joins TRBV7-2 to TRBJ2-3, with TRBD2 matching 9 bases. The CDR3 length is 14 residues. Per the germline V gene, CDR1 is SGHTA and CDR2 is FQGNSA. Losses at the gene ends were 5 bases for V and 5 bases for J; bases not matched to a gene: 5. This chain's CDR3 is CASSPRLAVDTQYF. The DNA of the CDR3 is TGTGCCAGCAGCCCCAGACTAGCGGTAGATACGCAGTATTTT. The complete variable domain, with remaining parts taken from reference TRBV7-2 and TRBJ2-3, reads GAGVSQSPSNKVTEKGKDVELRCDPISGHTALYWYRQSLGQGLEFLIYFQGNSAPDKSGLPSDRFSAERTGGSVSTLTIQRTQQEDSAVYLCASSPRLAVDTQYFGPGTRLTVL.

The chain employs TRBV7-2 and TRBJ1-1; 8 bases are a match to TRBD1. The CDR3 is 16 residues long. The ends lost 0 bases at V and 4 bases at J; junction bases unmatched: 7. Germline-derived CDR1 and CDR2 are SGHTA and FQGNSA. The CDR3 is CASSLAGQVRGTEAFF. Written as DNA, the CDR3 is TGTGCCAGCAGCTTAGCGGGACAGGTAAGGGGCACTGAAGCTTTCTTT.

This clonotype showed up many times. For the CDR3, the DNA is TGTGCCATCAGTGAGGCGACGGACCAAGAGACCCAGTACTTC. This sequence encodes CAISEATDQETQYF. The J gene is TRBJ2-5, the V gene TRBV10-3; D remains unclear. The germline gives CDR1 ENHRY, CDR2 SYGVKD. V gave up 2 bases and J gave up 0 bases, with 7 bases separating them. This CDR3 spans 14 amino acids.

V usage is TRBV20-1 and J usage is TRBJ1-4; D is undetermined. The germline V gene has CDR1 DFQATT and CDR2 SNEGSKA (reference sequence). Trimming shortened V by 6 bases and J by 7 bases, and 12 bases separated the two germline ends. The CDR3 loop spans 12 amino acids. For the CDR3, the DNA is TGCAGTGCCTCCCCCGGTGGTGAAAAACTGTTTTTT. It translates to CSASPGGEKLFF.

This clonotype was recorded many times. The rearrangement joins TRBV5-1 to TRBJ1-2, with a tentative D call TRBD1 (6 bases). The length of the CDR3 is 14 residues. Trimming removed 9 bases from V and 7 bases from J, with 22 bases in between. Germline V gives CDR1 SGHRS, CDR2 YFSETQ. CDR3 sequence reads: CATKMGAGPFGYTF. The CDR3 DNA reads TGCGCCACCAAAATGGGGGCAGGGCCCTTTGGCTACACCTTC.

Many counts were recorded for this clonotype. The rearrangement links TRBV7-9 to TRBJ2-5, with 7 bases that match TRBD2. The CDR3 sequence is 15 residues long. Germline-derived CDR1 and CDR2 are SEHNR and FQNEAQ (reference sequence). V shed 3 bases, J shed 3 bases, and the junction held 7 bases outside the gene matches. The CDR3: CASSLSGTLEETQYF. CDR3 DNA sequence: TGTGCCAGCAGCTTGAGCGGGACCCTGGAAGAGACCCAGTACTTC.